This record covers a single T cell receptor (beta chain). The sample belongs to a study of T cells in tuberculosis. Sequencing was performed with immunoSEQ multiplex PCR; in TCRdb, only in-frame clones are kept and a portion is missing. The repertoire holds tens of thousands of clones, with about nine tenths as singletons. The CDR3 runs to 16 residues. Per the germline V gene, CDR1 is MGHRA and CDR2 is YSYEKL. The ends were cut back, 0 bases at V and 0 bases at J, with 12 bases in the middle. This receptor was taken from a donor under 30 with latent tuberculosis or without tuberculosis infection. Some clones in this sample may be carry-over from other donors' samples. This sequence joins TRBV4-1 and TRBJ2-7, with D possibly matching TRBD2 (6 bases). What was sequenced was PBMCs. The CDR3 loop reads CASSQDRGLSSYEQYF. DNA for the CDR3: TGCGCCAGCAGCCAAGATAGGGGACTTAGCTCCTACGAGCAGTACTTC.